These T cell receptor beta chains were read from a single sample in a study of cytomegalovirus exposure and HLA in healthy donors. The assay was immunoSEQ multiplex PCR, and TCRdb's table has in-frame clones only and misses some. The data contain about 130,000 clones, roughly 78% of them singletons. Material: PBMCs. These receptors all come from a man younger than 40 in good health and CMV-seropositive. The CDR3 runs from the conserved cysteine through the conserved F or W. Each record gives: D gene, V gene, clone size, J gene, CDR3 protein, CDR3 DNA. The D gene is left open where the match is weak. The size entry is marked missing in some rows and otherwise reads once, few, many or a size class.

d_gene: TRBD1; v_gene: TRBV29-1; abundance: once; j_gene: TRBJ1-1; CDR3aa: CSVDRGSTEAFF; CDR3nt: TGCAGCGTCGACAGGGGAAGCACTGAAGCTTTCTTT
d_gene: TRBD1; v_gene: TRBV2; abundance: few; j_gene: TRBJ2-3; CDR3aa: CASSRDRASSDTQYF; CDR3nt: TGTGCCAGCAGTCGGGACAGGGCGAGTTCAGATACGCAGTATTTT
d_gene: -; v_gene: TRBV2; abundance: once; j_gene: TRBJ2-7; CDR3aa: CASSAAGIAYEQYF; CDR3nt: TGTGCCAGCAGTGCGGCAGGGATTGCCTACGAGCAGTACTTC
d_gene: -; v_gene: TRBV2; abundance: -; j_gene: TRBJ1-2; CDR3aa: CASSELVAYGYTF; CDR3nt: TGTGCCAGCAGTGAATTGGTGGCCTATGGCTACACCTTC
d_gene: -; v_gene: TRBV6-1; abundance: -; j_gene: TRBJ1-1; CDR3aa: CATTGGVDTEAFF; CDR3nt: TGTGCCACCACGGGGGGGGTCGACACTGAAGCTTTCTTT
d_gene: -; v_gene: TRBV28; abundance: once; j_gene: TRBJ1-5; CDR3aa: CASSFPRDSVEPQHF; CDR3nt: TGTGCCAGCAGCTTTCCCCGGGACTCTGTAGAGCCCCAGCATTTT
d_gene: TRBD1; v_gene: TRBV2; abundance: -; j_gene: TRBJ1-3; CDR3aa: CASSKDRDNTIYF; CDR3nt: TGTGCCAGCAGTAAGGACAGGGACAACACCATATATTTT
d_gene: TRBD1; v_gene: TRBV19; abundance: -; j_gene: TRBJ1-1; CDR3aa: CASQDRGFSEAFF; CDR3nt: TGTGCCAGTCAAGACAGGGGGTTCTCTGAAGCTTTCTTT
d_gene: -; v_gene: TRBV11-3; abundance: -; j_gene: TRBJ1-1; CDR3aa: CASSPPGGEAFF; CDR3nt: TGTGCCAGCAGCCCTCCGGGGGGTGAAGCTTTCTTT
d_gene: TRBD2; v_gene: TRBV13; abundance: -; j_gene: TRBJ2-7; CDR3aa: CASSSVGTSGIHEQYF; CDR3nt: TGTGCCAGCAGTTCAGTCGGGACTAGCGGGATCCACGAGCAGTACTTC
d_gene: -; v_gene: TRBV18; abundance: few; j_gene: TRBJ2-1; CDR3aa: CASSPLAGAGGVGKNEQFF; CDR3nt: TGTGCCAGCTCACCATTAGCGGGAGCAGGGGGCGTTGGGAAAAATGAGCAGTTCTTC
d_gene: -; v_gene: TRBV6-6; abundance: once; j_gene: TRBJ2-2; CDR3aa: CASRQGMNTGELFF; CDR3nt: TGTGCCAGCAGACAGGGTATGAACACCGGGGAGCTGTTTTTT
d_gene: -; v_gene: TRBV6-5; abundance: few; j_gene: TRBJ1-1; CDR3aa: CASTRGGMNTEAFF; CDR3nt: TGTGCCAGCACCCGGGGAGGAATGAACACTGAAGCTTTCTTT
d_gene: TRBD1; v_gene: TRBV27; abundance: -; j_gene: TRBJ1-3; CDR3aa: CASTRGQPSSGNTIYF; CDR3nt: TGTGCCAGCACCCGGGGACAGCCGAGCTCTGGAAACACCATATATTTT
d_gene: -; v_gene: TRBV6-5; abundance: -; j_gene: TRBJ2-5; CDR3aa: CASSYGARPQETQYF; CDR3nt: TGTGCCAGCAGTTACGGGGCCCGTCCCCAAGAGACCCAGTACTTC
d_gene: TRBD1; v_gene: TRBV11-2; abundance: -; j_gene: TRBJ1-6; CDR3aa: CASSRDQPGQFHSPLHF; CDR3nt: TGTGCCAGCAGCCGAGATCAGCCGGGACAGTTCCATTCACCCCTCCACTTT
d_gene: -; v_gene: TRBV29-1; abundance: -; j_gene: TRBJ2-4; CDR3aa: CSVEDRYTVGNIQYF; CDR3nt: TGCAGCGTTGAAGATCGATATACAGTCGGAAACATTCAGTACTTC
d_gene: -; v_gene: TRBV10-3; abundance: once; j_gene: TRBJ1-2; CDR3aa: CAISESKYRAGANYGYTF; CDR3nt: TGTGCCATCAGTGAGTCGAAGTATAGGGCCGGGGCTAACTATGGCTACACCTTC
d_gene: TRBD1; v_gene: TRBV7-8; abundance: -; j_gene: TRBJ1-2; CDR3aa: CASSLGQGLQGGYTF; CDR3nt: TGTGCCAGCAGCTTAGGACAGGGGCTTCAGGGGGGCTACACCTTC
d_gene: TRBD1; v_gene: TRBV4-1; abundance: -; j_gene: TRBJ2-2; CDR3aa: CASSQEVPGQGSFDHTGELFF; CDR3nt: TGCGCCAGCAGCCAAGAGGTCCCGGGACAGGGGTCGTTCGATCACACCGGGGAGCTGTTTTTT
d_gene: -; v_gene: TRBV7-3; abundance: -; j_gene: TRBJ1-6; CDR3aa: CASSLDRYNSPLHF; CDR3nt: TGTGCCAGCAGCCTCGACAGGTATAATTCACCCCTCCACTTT
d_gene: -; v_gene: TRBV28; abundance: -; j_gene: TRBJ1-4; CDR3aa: CASSLGRGREKLFF; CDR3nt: TGTGCCAGCAGTTTAGGCAGGGGTAGAGAAAAACTGTTTTTT
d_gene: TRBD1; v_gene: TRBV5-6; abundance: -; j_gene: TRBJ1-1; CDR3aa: CASIPWTGIMNTEAFF; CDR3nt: TGTGCCAGCATCCCCTGGACAGGAATCATGAACACTGAAGCTTTCTTT
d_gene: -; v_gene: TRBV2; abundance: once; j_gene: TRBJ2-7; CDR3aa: CASRPGHHYEQYF; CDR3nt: TGTGCCAGCAGGCCGGGACATCACTACGAGCAGTACTTC
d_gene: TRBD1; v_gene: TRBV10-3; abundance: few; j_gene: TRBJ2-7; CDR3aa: CAILSPGQGTPEQYF; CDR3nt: TGTGCCATCTTATCTCCGGGACAGGGGACCCCCGAGCAGTACTTC
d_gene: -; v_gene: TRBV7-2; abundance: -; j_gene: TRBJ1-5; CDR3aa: CASSSRGSMGNSNQPQHF; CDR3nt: TGTGCCAGCAGCTCCAGGGGCTCAATGGGCAATAGCAATCAGCCCCAGCATTTT
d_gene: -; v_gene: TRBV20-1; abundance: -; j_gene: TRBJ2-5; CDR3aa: CSARGAETQYF; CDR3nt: TGCAGTGCTAGAGGCGCGGAGACCCAGTACTTC
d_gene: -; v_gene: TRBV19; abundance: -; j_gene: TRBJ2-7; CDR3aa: CASSPRGSYEQYF; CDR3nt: TGTGCCAGTAGTCCAAGGGGGTCCTACGAGCAGTACTTC
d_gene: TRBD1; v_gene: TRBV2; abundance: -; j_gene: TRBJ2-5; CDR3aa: CARRDSKETQYF; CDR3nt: TGTGCCAGACGGGACAGCAAAGAGACCCAGTACTTC
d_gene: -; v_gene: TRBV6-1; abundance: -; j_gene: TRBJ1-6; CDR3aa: CASSEQGSVDSPLHF; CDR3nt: TGTGCCAGCAGTGAACAGGGTTCGGTGGATTCACCCCTCCACTTT
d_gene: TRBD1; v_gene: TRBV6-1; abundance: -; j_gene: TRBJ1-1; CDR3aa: CASSEAGGREAFF; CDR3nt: TGTGCCAGCAGTGAAGCAGGGGGCCGGGAAGCTTTCTTT
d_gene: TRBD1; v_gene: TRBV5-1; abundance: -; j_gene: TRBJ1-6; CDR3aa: CASSLVGQGRNYSPLHF; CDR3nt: TGCGCCAGCAGCTTGGTGGGACAGGGGAGGAATTATTCACCCCTCCACTTT
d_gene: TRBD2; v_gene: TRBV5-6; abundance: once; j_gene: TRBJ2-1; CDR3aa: CASSFGGGASNEQFF; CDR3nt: TGTGCCAGCAGCTTCGGCGGGGGGGCATCAAATGAGCAGTTCTTC
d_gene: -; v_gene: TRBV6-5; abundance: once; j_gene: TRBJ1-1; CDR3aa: CASSLSRGTEAFF; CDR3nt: TGTGCCAGCAGTTTATCGAGGGGGACTGAAGCTTTCTTT
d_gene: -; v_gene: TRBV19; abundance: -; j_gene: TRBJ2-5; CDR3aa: CASSIPDSKETQYF; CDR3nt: TGTGCCAGTAGTATACCCGATTCTAAAGAGACCCAGTACTTC
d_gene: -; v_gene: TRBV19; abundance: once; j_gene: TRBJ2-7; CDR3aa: CASSMAGSYEQYF; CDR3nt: TGTGCCAGTAGTATGGCAGGATCCTACGAGCAGTACTTC
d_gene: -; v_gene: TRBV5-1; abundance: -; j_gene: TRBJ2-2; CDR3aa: CASSLFGANTGELFF; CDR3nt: TGCGCCAGCAGCTTGTTCGGGGCGAACACCGGGGAGCTGTTTTTT
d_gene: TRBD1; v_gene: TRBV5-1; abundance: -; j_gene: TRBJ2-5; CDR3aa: CASSKGQGAIRGTYQETQYF; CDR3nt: TGCGCCAGCAGCAAAGGACAGGGGGCTATAAGGGGGACGTACCAAGAGACCCAGTACTTC
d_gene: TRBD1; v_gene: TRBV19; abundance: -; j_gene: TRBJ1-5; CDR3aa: CASSIRRGQGQPQHF; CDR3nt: TGTGCCAGTAGTATCCGCAGGGGGCAGGGTCAGCCCCAGCATTTT
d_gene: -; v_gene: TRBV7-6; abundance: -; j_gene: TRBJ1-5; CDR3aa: CASSLAAGESQHF; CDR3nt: TGTGCCAGCAGCTTAGCGGCGGGGGAGTCCCAGCATTTT
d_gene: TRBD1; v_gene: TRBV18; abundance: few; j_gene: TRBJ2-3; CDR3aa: CASSLYRGREDTQYF; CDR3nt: TGTGCCAGCTCACTCTACAGGGGGCGCGAAGATACGCAGTATTTT
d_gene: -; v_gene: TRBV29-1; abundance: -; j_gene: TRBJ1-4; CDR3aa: CSVEDRVGLFF; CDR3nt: TGCAGCGTTGAAGATCGGGTAGGACTGTTTTTT
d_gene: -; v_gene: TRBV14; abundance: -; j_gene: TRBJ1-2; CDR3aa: CASSQEKWSQEGYYGYTF; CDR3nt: TGTGCCAGCAGCCAAGAGAAGTGGAGCCAAGAGGGTTACTATGGCTACACCTTC
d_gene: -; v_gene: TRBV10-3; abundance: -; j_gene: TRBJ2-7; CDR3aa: CAISAPGTPHEQYF; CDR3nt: TGTGCCATCAGTGCGCCGGGAACGCCCCACGAGCAGTACTTC
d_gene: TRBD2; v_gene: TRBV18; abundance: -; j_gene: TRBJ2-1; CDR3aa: CASSSLAGGMGNEQFF; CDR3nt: TGTGCCAGCTCATCCCTAGCGGGGGGAATGGGAAATGAGCAGTTCTTC